The rows below give T cell receptor beta chains drawn from one sample of a study of blood T cells in healthy people across ages. TCRdb reprocessed the 5' RACE reads with MiXCR, giving one entry per CDR3 protein. Found here are 540,000 or so distinct CDR3 sequences, around half of them singletons; the top ten hold just under 25%. Sample: blood. The receptor set was obtained from an elderly man in good health. The CDR3 runs from the conserved cysteine through the conserved F or W. Fields, in order: clone size, V gene, D gene, J gene, CDR3 protein, CDR3 DNA. A D gene is named only where the DNA matches it firmly. Clone size is shown for a subset of rows, as once, few, many or a class of expanded clone.

once,TRBV5-8,TRBD1,TRBJ2-1,CASSGPGTGVDNEQFF,TGTGCCAGCAGCGGCCCCGGGACAGGAGTCGACAATGAGCAGTTCTTC
NA,TRBV7-7,TRBD1,TRBJ2-1,CASSPGQDNEQFF,TGTGCTAGCAGCCCGGGACAGGACAATGAGCAGTTCTTC
few,TRBV20-1,TRBD1,TRBJ1-4,CSAWDRGRGKLFF,TGCAGTGCGTGGGACAGGGGGCGCGGGAAACTGTTTTTT
NA,TRBV5-1,NA,TRBJ2-1,CASSSWGATYEQFF,TGCGCCAGCAGCTCGTGGGGAGCCACCTACGAGCAGTTCTTC
few,TRBV29-1,TRBD2,TRBJ2-5,CSGDGLAGAQETQYF,TGCAGCGGAGATGGGTTAGCGGGAGCCCAAGAGACCCAGTACTTC
NA,TRBV5-1,TRBD2,TRBJ2-7,CASAREAGGAYEQYF,TGCGCCAGCGCCCGGGAAGCGGGAGGCGCCTACGAGCAGTACTTC
NA,TRBV7-9,NA,TRBJ1-6,CASSSGTLNSPLHF,TGTGCCAGCTCAAGCGGGACACTGAATTCACCCCTCCACTTT
once,TRBV29-1,NA,TRBJ2-7,CSVGAGKAYEQYF,TGCAGCGTTGGGGCAGGTAAAGCCTACGAGCAGTACTTC
NA,TRBV7-9,NA,TRBJ2-1,CASSSTGNHLFNEQFF,TGTGCCAGCAGTTCAACTGGGAACCACCTTTTCAATGAGCAGTTCTTC
NA,TRBV7-2,NA,TRBJ1-2,CASSFGGLDYGYTF,TGTGCCAGCAGCTTCGGGGGGCTGGACTATGGCTACACCTTC
few,TRBV12-3/TRBV12-4,NA,TRBJ1-2,CASSMGPLPGYTF,TGTGCCAGCAGTATGGGCCCCCTCCCTGGCTACACCTTC
NA,TRBV27,NA,TRBJ2-2,CASSSGRSGELFF,TGTGCCAGCAGTTCCGGACGTAGCGGGGAGCTGTTTTTT
NA,TRBV29-1,NA,TRBJ2-1,CSVERARNEQFF,TGCAGCGTTGAAAGAGCCCGGAATGAGCAGTTCTTC
NA,TRBV29-1,NA,TRBJ2-3,CSVRDLSTDTQYF,TGCAGCGTTAGGGACCTAAGCACAGATACGCAGTATTTT
NA,TRBV5-1,TRBD1,TRBJ2-3,CASSWTGGPDTQYF,TGCGCCAGCAGCTGGACAGGGGGCCCAGATACGCAGTATTTT
NA,TRBV5-1,NA,TRBJ1-2,CASSLLPPSQGYGYTF,TGCGCCAGCAGCTTGCTGCCTCCTTCCCAGGGCTATGGCTACACCTTC
NA,TRBV6-6,NA,TRBJ1-1,CASSYEWGWNTEAFF,TGTGCCAGCAGTTACGAGTGGGGATGGAACACTGAAGCTTTCTTT
NA,TRBV4-2,TRBD2,TRBJ2-3,CASSQVRTSGRNAGYTQYF,TGTGCCAGCAGCCAAGTTAGGACTAGCGGGAGGAATGCGGGATATACGCAGTATTTT
NA,TRBV27,NA,TRBJ1-2,CASSFRGGGYRYGYTF,TGTGCCAGCAGTTTCCGTGGAGGAGGGTACCGCTATGGCTACACCTTC
few,TRBV6-2/TRBV6-3,TRBD2,TRBJ2-1,CASSTPGTSAYEQFF,TGTGCCAGCAGCACACCCGGGACTAGCGCCTATGAGCAGTTCTTC
NA,TRBV20-1,NA,TRBJ2-1,CSASWVDSYNEQFF,TGCAGTGCTAGCTGGGTAGATTCCTACAATGAGCAGTTCTTC
NA,TRBV5-5,TRBD1,TRBJ2-7,CASSLGRDRSYEQYF,TGTGCCAGCAGCTTGGGGAGGGACAGGAGCTACGAGCAGTACTTC
many,TRBV28,TRBD2,TRBJ2-1,CASSQGPSGDNEQFF,TGTGCCAGCAGTCAAGGGCCTAGCGGGGACAATGAGCAGTTCTTC